The clone carrying this T cell receptor (beta chain) was detected only a few times. Its antigen is not identified. This sample's TCRbeta library carried unique molecular identifier barcodes. TCRdb independently ran MiXCR on the PCR reads; one entry per CDR3 protein. The repertoire consists of about 210,000 distinct CDR3 sequences, with roughly a sixth occurring once and the leading ten covering roughly two fifths. This CDR3 is 13 amino acids long. The V and J ends lost 5 bases and 4 bases respectively, with 10 bases between them. The data belong to a study of T-cell reconstitution after alpha-beta-depleted transplantation in children. The study, taken as a whole, reports: T-cell counts and diversity at one year following transplant were attributed mainly to newly produced T cells. Reportedly, alpha-beta T cells present about two months post-transplant originated from several hundred expanded clones of graft origin.

The chain uses TRBV12-3 or TRBV12-4 and TRBJ2-3; no definite D call. This TCR derives from a male patient aged 2 to 9 who had a stem cell transplant for acute lymphoblastic leukemia, so the T cells may come from the graft donor. This specimen consisted of PBMCs, mostly from graft donor cells, obtained 360 days after TCRalphabeta/CD19-depleted stem cell transplant. The CDR3 region has the DNA TGTGCCAGCAGTCCATCCACGCCAGATACGCAGTATTTT. Amino acid sequence: CASSPSTPDTQYF.